Listed below are T cell receptor beta chains from one sample, sequenced in a study of cytomegalovirus exposure and HLA in healthy donors. The data were produced by immunoSEQ multiplex PCR, yet TCRdb's version contains in-frame clones alone and is incomplete. The sample yields 90,000 to 100,000 clones, under 95% seen once. Material: PBMCs. Receptors originate from a young woman in good health and CMV-seropositive. Both conserved end residues are trimmed from each CDR3.

j_call | cdr3_length | v_call | cdr3_aa
TRBJ2-3 | 15 | TRBV15 | ATSREALAGSTDTQY
TRBJ2-3 | 12 | TRBV7-2 | ASSLGVGTDTQY
TRBJ2-7 | 13 | TRBV10-3 | AISEPGQGGDEQY
TRBJ1-1 | 11 | TRBV6-5 | ASSYTANTEAF
TRBJ1-1 | 19 | TRBV21-1 | ASSKRETPTTVSGLNTEAF
TRBJ2-7 | 13 | TRBV4-3 | ASSQVLAGGYEQY
TRBJ2-5 | 10 | TRBV5-4 | ASSTDRGSQY
TRBJ1-2 | 10 | TRBV28 | ASRRANMGYT
TRBJ2-7 | 15 | TRBV7-9 | ASTDAGREGVAYEQY
TRBJ1-2 | 11 | TRBV27 | ASSLAGDYGYT
TRBJ2-5 | 12 | TRBV21-1 | ASRGTMIQETQY
TRBJ1-5 | 16 | TRBV10-2 | ASSGGTGGSSGNQPQH
TRBJ2-7 | 12 | TRBV29-1 | SVTRDSSSYEQY
TRBJ2-7 | 12 | TRBV7-2 | ASSSRGSNHEQY
TRBJ2-5 | 13 | TRBV7-8 | ASSSSGRLQETQY
TRBJ2-2 | 12 | TRBV10-3 | AIRLAGNTGELF
TRBJ2-1 | 14 | TRBV7-9 | ASSPAGGRALNEQF
TRBJ2-7 | 13 | TRBV28 | ASSLDRHHSYEQY
TRBJ2-7 | 11 | TRBV4-3 | ASSPGFSYEQY
TRBJ1-2 | 11 | TRBV19 | ATSGVVNYGYT
TRBJ1-4 | 14 | TRBV4-1 | ASSQAPGTDNEKLF
TRBJ1-5 | 10 | TRBV5-5 | ASSLGDQPQH
TRBJ2-2 | 15 | TRBV5-1 | ASSSLRVPKNTGELF
TRBJ2-1 | 11 | TRBV7-2 | ASSLAGVNEQF